This T cell receptor beta chain was profiled in a study of blood T cells in healthy people across ages. Germline V gives CDR1 LGHNA, CDR2 YSLEER. The CDR3 is 15 residues long. Between the trimmed V and J ends, which lost 0 bases and 5 bases, there was a span of 11 bases. A second PCR, run for roughly 7 to 12 cycles, used a sample-barcoded 5' primer plus a J-beta primer mix. TCRdb analysed the 5' RACE reads with MiXCR anew, one entry per CDR3 protein. This sample has roughly 730,000 distinct CDR3 sequences, with just over 55% found just once. This clonotype was counted between two and nine times. The sequenced sample was blood. This clonotype was obtained from a man aged 35 to 55 in good health. The chain joins TRBV4-3 to TRBJ1-5, with D uncertain. The CDR3 loop is CASSQEANTHQPQHF. In nucleotides, the CDR3 is TGCGCCAGCAGCCAAGAGGCAAACACGCATCAGCCCCAGCATTTT.